A selection of T cell receptor beta chains follows, all from one sample in a study of spatial heterogeneity in lung cancer. TCRdb called the 5' RACE reads again in MiXCR, with one record for every CDR3 protein. The sample lists under 20,000 distinct CDR3 sequences, roughly 19% occurring once. This specimen was PBMCs, taken at follow-up. All receptors come from a male donor with early-stage non-small cell lung cancer. Each CDR3 is given with its conserved first and last residue. The order of the fields is D gene, V gene, clone size, J gene, CDR3 protein, CDR3 DNA. D genes are given only for firm matches. Not all rows give a size; the values are once, few, many and, for expanded clones, a class.

>-|TRBV6-5|many|TRBJ1-1
CASSYQNTEAFF
TGTGCCAGCAGTTACCAGAACACTGAAGCTTTCTTT
>-|TRBV7-3|medium-sized|TRBJ2-5
CASSLSRSQETQYF
TGTGCCAGCAGCTTATCTAGGTCCCAAGAGACCCAGTACTTC
>-|TRBV5-4|few|TRBJ2-5
CASSSRSTQETQYF
TGTGCCAGCAGCTCGCGGAGTACGCAAGAGACCCAGTACTTC
>-|TRBV7-2|-|TRBJ1-1
CASIRQGMNTEAFF
TGTGCCAGCATCCGTCAGGGGATGAACACTGAAGCTTTCTTT
>-|TRBV29-1|many|TRBJ2-1
CSVAHDSYNEQFF
TGCAGCGTTGCACACGACAGCTACAATGAGCAGTTCTTC
>TRBD1|TRBV27|-|TRBJ2-1
CASSLKGAGEQFF
TGTGCCAGCAGTTTAAAGGGGGCGGGTGAGCAGTTCTTC
>-|TRBV11-2|-|TRBJ2-4
CASTRGGAKNIQYF
TGTGCCAGCACCCGAGGGGGGGCCAAAAACATTCAGTACTTC
>TRBD1|TRBV5-1|-|TRBJ2-5
CASSRPPGTGEETQYF
TGCGCCAGCAGTCGCCCCCCCGGGACAGGGGAAGAGACCCAGTACTTC
>TRBD2|TRBV27|-|TRBJ2-1
CASSGGLAGGSEQFF
TGTGCCAGCAGTGGGGGACTAGCGGGGGGCAGTGAGCAGTTCTTC
>-|TRBV6-6|-|TRBJ2-7
CASSPGGWEQYF
TGTGCCAGCAGTCCCGGGGGATGGGAGCAGTACTTC
>-|TRBV28|-|TRBJ1-1
CASSFPTEAFF
TGTGCCAGCAGTTTTCCCACTGAAGCTTTCTTT
>TRBD1|TRBV4-3|medium-sized|TRBJ1-2
CASSLNTGGSPYGYTF
TGCGCCAGCAGCTTAAATACAGGGGGCAGTCCCTATGGCTACACCTTC
>TRBD1|TRBV25-1|-|TRBJ2-1
CASRMGGQGKNEQFF
TGTGCCAGCAGGATGGGGGGACAGGGTAAGAATGAGCAGTTCTTC
>TRBD1|TRBV13|many|TRBJ2-1
CASSEEGVWTGRYNEQFF
TGTGCCAGCAGCGAGGAGGGTGTGTGGACAGGGCGATACAATGAGCAGTTCTTC
>-|TRBV20-1|once|TRBJ1-2
CSASGTESQGGYGYTF
TGCAGTGCTAGCGGGACTGAAAGCCAAGGGGGGTATGGCTACACCTTC
>-|TRBV7-3|medium-sized|TRBJ2-5
CASSLSFTGSEETQYF
TGTGCCAGCAGCTTAAGTTTTACAGGGTCAGAAGAGACCCAGTACTTC
>-|TRBV29-1|-|TRBJ1-1
CSVGSNTEAFF
TGCAGCGTTGGTTCAAACACTGAAGCTTTCTTT
>-|TRBV5-1|-|TRBJ1-3
CASSPRDGASGNTIYF
TGCGCCAGCAGCCCCCGGGACGGCGCTTCTGGAAACACCATATATTTT
>TRBD1|TRBV15|medium-sized|TRBJ1-4
CATSTDRGQGEKLFF
TGTGCCACCAGCACCGACAGGGGTCAAGGGGAAAAACTGTTTTTT
>-|TRBV6-1|many|TRBJ2-2
CASSEVGTYGAGELFF
TGTGCCAGCAGTGAAGTGGGGACATACGGGGCCGGGGAGCTGTTTTTT
>TRBD1|TRBV7-6|few|TRBJ2-7
CASSTQQGYEQYF
TGTGCCAGCAGCACCCAACAGGGGTACGAGCAGTACTTC
>-|TRBV4-2|medium-sized|TRBJ1-2
CASSQDRFGYGYTF
TGTGCCAGCAGCCAAGACAGGTTCGGCTATGGCTACACCTTC
>-|TRBV7-2|-|TRBJ2-4
CASSPVTPFTKNIQYF
TGTGCCAGCAGCCCGGTGACTCCCTTCACCAAAAACATTCAGTACTTC
>-|TRBV24-1|-|TRBJ1-4
CATSGGRESEKLFF
TGTGCCACCAGTGGGGGCAGGGAGAGTGAAAAACTGTTTTTT
>TRBD1|TRBV5-1|many|TRBJ1-6
CASSFRQGRVTSPLHF
TGCGCCAGCAGCTTCCGACAGGGACGGGTAACATCACCCCTCCACTTT
>-|TRBV20-1|few|TRBJ2-1
CSAPFLSNNEQFF
TGCAGTGCTCCATTCCTCTCTAACAATGAGCAGTTCTTC
>TRBD1|TRBV20-1|-|TRBJ1-2
CSARVPGQGAGYTF
TGCAGTGCTAGAGTCCCGGGACAGGGAGCTGGCTACACCTTC
>TRBD2|TRBV10-3|many|TRBJ2-3
CAISLAGGTDTQYF
TGTGCCATCAGCCTAGCGGGGGGAACAGATACGCAGTATTTT
>-|TRBV11-2|many|TRBJ2-2
CASSLLDTGELFF
TGTGCCAGCAGCTTATTGGATACGGGGGAGCTGTTTTTT
>TRBD1|TRBV2|medium-sized|TRBJ1-5
CASSVDRGASQPQHF
TGTGCCAGCAGTGTTGACAGGGGGGCAAGTCAGCCCCAGCATTTT
>TRBD1|TRBV20-1|-|TRBJ1-1
CSASLGTGDEAFF
TGCAGTGCTAGCCTCGGGACAGGCGATGAAGCTTTCTTT
>-|TRBV4-1|many|TRBJ1-4
CASSQDTGATNEKLFF
TGCGCCAGCAGCCAAGATACGGGGGCAACTAATGAAAAACTGTTTTTT
>-|TRBV12-3/TRBV12-4|-|TRBJ1-2
CASTIGGYGYTF
TGTGCCAGCACTATAGGGGGCTATGGCTACACCTTC
>TRBD1|TRBV5-4|few|TRBJ1-4
CASSLQGALNEKLFF
TGTGCCAGCAGCCTCCAGGGGGCCCTAAATGAAAAACTGTTTTTT
>TRBD1|TRBV7-9|few|TRBJ2-3
CASSRGTGNTDTQYF
TGTGCCAGCAGCCGAGGGACAGGGAACACAGATACGCAGTATTTT
>-|TRBV20-1|-|TRBJ2-3
CSARDPQTGESTDTQYF
TGCAGTGCTAGAGATCCCCAGACGGGGGAGAGCACAGATACGCAGTATTTT
>TRBD1|TRBV7-9|-|TRBJ2-3
CASSRTGGGDTQYF
TGTGCCAGCAGTCGGACAGGGGGCGGCGATACGCAGTATTTT
>TRBD1|TRBV27|many|TRBJ1-6
CASSFGLRGGSPLHF
TGTGCCAGCAGTTTCGGGCTCAGGGGGGGTTCACCCCTCCACTTT
>TRBD1|TRBV6-2/TRBV6-3|-|TRBJ2-6
CASTTTGRGTGANVLTF
TGTGCCAGCACCACGACAGGGAGAGGCACTGGGGCCAACGTCCTGACTTTC
>-|TRBV7-3|few|TRBJ2-5
CASSQGSGETQYF
TGTGCCAGCAGTCAGGGGTCGGGAGAGACCCAGTACTTC
>TRBD2|TRBV19|few|TRBJ2-1
CASSKGPSGGYNEQFF
TGTGCCAGTAGTAAAGGTCCCAGCGGGGGGTACAATGAGCAGTTCTTC
>-|TRBV6-5|many|TRBJ2-2
CASSARDNRVRTGELFF
TGTGCCAGCAGTGCCCGGGACAACCGGGTCAGAACCGGGGAGCTGTTTTTT
>TRBD1|TRBV9|few|TRBJ2-1
CASSPDGTVNEQFF
TGTGCCAGCAGCCCCGACGGGACAGTCAATGAGCAGTTCTTC